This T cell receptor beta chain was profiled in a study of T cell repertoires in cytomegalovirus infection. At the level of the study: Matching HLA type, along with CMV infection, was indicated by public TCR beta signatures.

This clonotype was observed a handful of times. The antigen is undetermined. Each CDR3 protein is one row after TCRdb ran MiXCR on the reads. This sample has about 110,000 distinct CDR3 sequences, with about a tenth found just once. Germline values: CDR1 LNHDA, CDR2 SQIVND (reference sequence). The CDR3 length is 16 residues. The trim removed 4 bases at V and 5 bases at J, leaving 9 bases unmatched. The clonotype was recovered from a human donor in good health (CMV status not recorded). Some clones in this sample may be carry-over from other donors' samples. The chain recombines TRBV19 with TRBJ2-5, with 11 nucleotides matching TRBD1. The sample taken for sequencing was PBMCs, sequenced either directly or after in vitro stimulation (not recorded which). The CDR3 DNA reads TGTGCCAGTAGTACCCGGACAGGGGGCTTATCGGAGACCCAGTACTTC. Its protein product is CASSTRTGGLSETQYF.